This T cell receptor (beta chain) came from a study of T cell changes during pregnancy in multiple sclerosis (dated by TCRdb to between 2019 and 2020). Regarding the complete study: Changes in the T cell repertoire over the course of pregnancy were examined in this study in women with multiple sclerosis.

Of note for this clone: Which antigen it targets is not known. Per-base quality was not reported, and no clone a single base away is much larger than it.

Receptor libraries were prepared by the immunoSEQ multiplex PCR assay. TCRdb mirrors the immuneACCESS table, restricted to in-frame sequences. Some clones are absent from its copies; in checked studies, under half trace to an unresolved V gene, and the reason for the others is unknown. This sample is represented by about 99,000 clones; 85% to 95% of them were singletons. Together, the top ten hold 0.99% of the sample. V trim: 2 bases; J trim: 7 bases; unmatched bases: 7. CDR3 length: 15 amino acids, cysteine to phenylalanine. Of all the DNA, just the CDR3 is kept, 45 bases in frame from base 1. CDR1 and CDR2 are read off the germline V gene (reference sequence) as LNHDA and SQIVND.

The chain is assembled from TRBV19 and TRBJ2-1; 8 middle bases align to TRBD2. Sequencing used peripheral blood, obtained after pregnancy. This TCR was sampled from a female donor with multiple sclerosis, enrolled in a pregnancy study. This receptor has the CDR3 CASSIRSSGWNEQFF. The nucleotide sequence is given as TGTGCCAGTAGTATAAGGTCTAGCGGGTGGAATGAGCAGTTCTTC.